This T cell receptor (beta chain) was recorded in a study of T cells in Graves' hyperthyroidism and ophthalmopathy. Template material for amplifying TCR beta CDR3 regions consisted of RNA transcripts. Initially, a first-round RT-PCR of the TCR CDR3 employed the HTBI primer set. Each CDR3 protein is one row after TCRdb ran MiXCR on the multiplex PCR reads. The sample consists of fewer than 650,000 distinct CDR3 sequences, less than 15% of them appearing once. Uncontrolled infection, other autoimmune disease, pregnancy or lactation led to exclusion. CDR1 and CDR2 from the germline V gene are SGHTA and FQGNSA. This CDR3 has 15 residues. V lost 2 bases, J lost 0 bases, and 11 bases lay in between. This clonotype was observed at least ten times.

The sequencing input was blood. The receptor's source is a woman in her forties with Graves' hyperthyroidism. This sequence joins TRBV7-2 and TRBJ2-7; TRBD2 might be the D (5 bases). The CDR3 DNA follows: TGTGCCAGCAGCTTAATTCACGGGGACTCCTACGAGCAGTACTTC. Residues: CASSLIHGDSYEQYF.